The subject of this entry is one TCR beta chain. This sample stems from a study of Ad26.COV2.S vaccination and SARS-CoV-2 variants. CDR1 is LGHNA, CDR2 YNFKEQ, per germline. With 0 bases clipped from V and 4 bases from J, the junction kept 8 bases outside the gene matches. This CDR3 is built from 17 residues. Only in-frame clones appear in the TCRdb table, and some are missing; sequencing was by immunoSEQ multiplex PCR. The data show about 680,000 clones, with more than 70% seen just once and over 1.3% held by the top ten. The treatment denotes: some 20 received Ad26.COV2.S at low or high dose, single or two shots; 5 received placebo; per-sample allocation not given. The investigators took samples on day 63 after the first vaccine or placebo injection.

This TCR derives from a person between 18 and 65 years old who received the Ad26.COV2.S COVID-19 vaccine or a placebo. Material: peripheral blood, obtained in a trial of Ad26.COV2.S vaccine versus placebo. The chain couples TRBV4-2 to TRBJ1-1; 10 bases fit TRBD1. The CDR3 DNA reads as TGTGCCAGCAGCCAAGATCAATGGACAGGGGGGACCACTGAAGCTTTCTTT. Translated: CASSQDQWTGGTTEAFF.